One T cell receptor beta chain is described in this entry. Its antigen is as yet unknown. V gave up 3 bases and J gave up 4 bases, with 16 bases separating them. The CDR3 sequence is 16 residues long. The germline V gene encodes CDR1 LGHNT and CDR2 FRNRAP. This sample is drawn from a study of cytomegalovirus exposure and HLA in healthy donors. Study findings and constraints: The tendency of first-cohort TCR clusters to co-occur in the roughly 130 validation repertoires emerged from a later analysis.

Sequenced by immunoSEQ multiplex PCR; TCRdb stores in-frame clones only, minus some. Seen here are 150,000 to 200,000 clones, around nine tenths observed once, and the top ten hold about 2.5%. Sequenced input: PBMCs. The rearrangement joins TRBV12-5 to TRBJ2-4; TRBD1 might be the D (6 bases). The TCR was taken from a man between 18 and 35 years old in good health and CMV-seropositive. In nucleotides, the CDR3 is TGTGCTAGTGGTTTCGGACAGCCTACAGCTAAAAACATTCAGTACTTC. It translates to CASGFGQPTAKNIQYF.